Following are 2 T cell receptor beta chains from one sample sequenced in a study of control samples from healthy donors and cancer patients. Generated by immunoSEQ multiplex PCR, the TCRdb table keeps only in-frame clones and is missing some. The sample shows over 150,000 clones, 90% of them seen only once. The sequencing input was blood. These receptors all come from a woman in her fifties or sixties in good health.

The rearrangement links TRBV6-2 or TRBV6-3 to TRBJ2-3, with TRBD2 matching over 11 bases. The germline CDR1 and CDR2 sequences are MNHEY and SVGEGT. Germline trimming cut 4 bases from V and 5 bases from J; bases unmatched to any gene: 5. There are 15 residues in the CDR3. CDR3 coding DNA: TGTGCCAGCAGTTCGGTAGCGGGGGGGCGAGATACGCAGTATTTT. Its protein is CASSSVAGGRDTQYF.

The rearrangement joins TRBV5-5 to TRBJ2-1; 10 bases match TRBD2. This CDR3 region has 17 residues. The germline V gene encodes CDR1 SGHKS and CDR2 YYEKEE (reference sequence). Germline trimming cut 1 base from V and 5 bases from J; bases unmatched to any gene: 9. In DNA form, the CDR3 reads TGTGCCAGCAGCTTGTTTCCAGCGGGGGGGCAAAACAATGAGCAGTTCTTC. Translated: CASSLFPAGGQNNEQFF.